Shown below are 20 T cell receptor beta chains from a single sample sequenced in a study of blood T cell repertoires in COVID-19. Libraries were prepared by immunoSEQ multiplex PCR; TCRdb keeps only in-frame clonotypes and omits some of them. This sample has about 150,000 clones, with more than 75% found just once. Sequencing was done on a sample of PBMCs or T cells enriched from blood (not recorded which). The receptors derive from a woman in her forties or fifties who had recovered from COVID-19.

CDR3 protein: CASSLGTGGAAGGYTF. The CDR3 DNA reads as TGTGCCAGCAGCTTAGGAACAGGGGGCGCAGCTGGAGGCTACACCTTC. The rearrangement joins TRBV7-9 to TRBJ1-2, with 9 bases lining up with TRBD1. With 1 base clipped from V and 8 bases from J, the junction kept 11 bases outside the gene matches. In germline, CDR1 is SEHNR, CDR2 FQNEAQ (reference sequence). There are 16 residues in the CDR3.

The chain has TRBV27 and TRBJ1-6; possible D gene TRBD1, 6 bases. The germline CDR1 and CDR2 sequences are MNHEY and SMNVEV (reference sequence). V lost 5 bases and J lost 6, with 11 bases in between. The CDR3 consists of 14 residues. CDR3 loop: CASSQRQVNSPLHF. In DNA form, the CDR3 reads TGTGCCAGCAGTCAGAGACAGGTTAATTCACCCCTCCACTTT.

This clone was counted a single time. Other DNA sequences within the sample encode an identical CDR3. The CDR3 DNA reads as TGTGCCAGCAGCGTAGAAGGAGGGAGCTCCTACAATGAGCAGTTCTTC. This gives the protein CASSVEGGSSYNEQFF. The V call is TRBV9, the J call TRBJ2-1, with D possibly matching TRBD2 (6 bases). V lost 0 bases, J lost 0 bases, and 10 bases lay in between. The CDR3 loop spans 16 amino acids. Germline V gene sequence: CDR1 SGDLS, CDR2 YYNGEE.

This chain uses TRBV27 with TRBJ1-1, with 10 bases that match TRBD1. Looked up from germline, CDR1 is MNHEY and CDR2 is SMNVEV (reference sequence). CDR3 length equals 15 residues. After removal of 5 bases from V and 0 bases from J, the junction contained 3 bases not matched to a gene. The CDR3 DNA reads TGTGCCAGCAGTCCCGGGACAGGGGTGAACACTGAAGCTTTCTTT. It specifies CASSPGTGVNTEAFF.

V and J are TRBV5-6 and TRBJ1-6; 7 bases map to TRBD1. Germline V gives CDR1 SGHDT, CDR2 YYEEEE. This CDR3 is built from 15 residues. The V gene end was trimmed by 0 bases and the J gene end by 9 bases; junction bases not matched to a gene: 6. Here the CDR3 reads CASSLDRQGGSPLHF. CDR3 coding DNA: TGTGCCAGCAGCTTGGATCGCCAGGGGGGTTCACCCCTCCACTTT.

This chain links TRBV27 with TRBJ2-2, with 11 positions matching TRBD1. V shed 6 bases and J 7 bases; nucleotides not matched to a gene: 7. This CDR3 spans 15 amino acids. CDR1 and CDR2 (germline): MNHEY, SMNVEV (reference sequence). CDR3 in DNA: TGTGCCAGCAGACGGGACAGGGGGACAGGCGGGGAGCTGTTTTTT. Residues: CASRRDRGTGGELFF.

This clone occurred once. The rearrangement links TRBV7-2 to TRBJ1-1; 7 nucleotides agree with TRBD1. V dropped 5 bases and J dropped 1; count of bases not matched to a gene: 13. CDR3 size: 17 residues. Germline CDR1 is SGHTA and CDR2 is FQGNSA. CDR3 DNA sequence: TGTGCCAGCAGCCGTATTTCCGGGACAGTTAGGAACACTGAAGCTTTCTTT. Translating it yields CASSRISGTVRNTEAFF.

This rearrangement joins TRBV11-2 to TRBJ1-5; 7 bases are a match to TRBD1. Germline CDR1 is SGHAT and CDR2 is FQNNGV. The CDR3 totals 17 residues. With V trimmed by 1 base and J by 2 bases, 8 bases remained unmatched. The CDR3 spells CASSLGSRQGRNQPQHF. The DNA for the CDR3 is TGTGCCAGCAGCTTAGGGTCGCGACAGGGTCGCAATCAGCCCCAGCATTTT.

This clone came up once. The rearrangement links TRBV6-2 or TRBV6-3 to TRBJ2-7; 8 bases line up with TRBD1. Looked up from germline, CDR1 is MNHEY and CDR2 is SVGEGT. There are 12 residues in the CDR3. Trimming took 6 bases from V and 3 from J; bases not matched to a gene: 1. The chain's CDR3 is CASSDRGYEQYF. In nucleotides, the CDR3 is TGTGCCAGCAGCGACAGGGGCTACGAGCAGTACTTC.

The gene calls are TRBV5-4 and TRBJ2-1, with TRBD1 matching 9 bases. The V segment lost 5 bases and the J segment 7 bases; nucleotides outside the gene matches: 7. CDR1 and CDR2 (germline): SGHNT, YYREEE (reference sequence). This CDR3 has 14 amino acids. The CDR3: CASRRTGAKNEQFF. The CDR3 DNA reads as TGTGCCAGCAGGCGGACAGGGGCGAAGAATGAGCAGTTCTTC.

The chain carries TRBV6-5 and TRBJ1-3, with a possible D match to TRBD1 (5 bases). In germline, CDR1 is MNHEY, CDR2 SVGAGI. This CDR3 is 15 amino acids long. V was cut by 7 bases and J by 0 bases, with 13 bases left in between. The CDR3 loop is CASKETAYSGNTIYF. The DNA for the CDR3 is TGTGCCAGCAAAGAGACAGCTTACTCTGGAAACACCATATATTTT.

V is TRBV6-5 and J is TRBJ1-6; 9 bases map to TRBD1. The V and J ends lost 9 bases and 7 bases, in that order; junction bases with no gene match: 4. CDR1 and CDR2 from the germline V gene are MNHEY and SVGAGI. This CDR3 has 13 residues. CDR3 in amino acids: CASRQGDNSPLHF. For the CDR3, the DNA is TGTGCCAGTAGACAGGGGGACAATTCACCCCTCCACTTT.

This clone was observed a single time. CDR3 DNA sequence: TGTGCCAGCAGCTTAGGGGGGCCAGGTGAAGAGACCCAGTACTTC. Its translation: CASSLGGPGEETQYF. The V gene is TRBV7-6, the J gene TRBJ2-5; TRBD1 is a possible D gene (6 bases). This CDR3 region has 15 residues. V lost 1 base and J 3 bases, leaving 12 bases between the germline ends. CDR1 and CDR2 (germline): SGHVS, FNYEAQ.

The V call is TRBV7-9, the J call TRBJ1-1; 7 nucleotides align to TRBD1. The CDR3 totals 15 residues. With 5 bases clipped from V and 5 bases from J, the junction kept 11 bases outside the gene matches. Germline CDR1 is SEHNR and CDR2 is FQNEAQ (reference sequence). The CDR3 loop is CASSIYRGLGTEAFF. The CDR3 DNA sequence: TGTGCCAGCAGCATCTACAGGGGATTGGGGACTGAAGCTTTCTTT. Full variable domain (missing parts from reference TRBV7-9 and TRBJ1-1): DTGVSQNPRHKITKRGQNVTFRCDPISEHNRLYWYRQTLGQGPEFLTYFQNEAQLEKSRLLSDRFSAERPKGSFSTLEIQRTEQGDSAMYLCASSIYRGLGTEAFFGQGTRLTVV.

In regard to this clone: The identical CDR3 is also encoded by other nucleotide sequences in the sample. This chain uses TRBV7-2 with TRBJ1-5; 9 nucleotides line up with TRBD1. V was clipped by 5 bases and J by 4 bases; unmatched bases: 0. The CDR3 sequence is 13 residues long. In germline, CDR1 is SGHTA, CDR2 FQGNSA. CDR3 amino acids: CASSGQGNQPQHF. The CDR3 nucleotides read TGTGCCAGCAGCGGACAGGGGAATCAGCCCCAGCATTTT.

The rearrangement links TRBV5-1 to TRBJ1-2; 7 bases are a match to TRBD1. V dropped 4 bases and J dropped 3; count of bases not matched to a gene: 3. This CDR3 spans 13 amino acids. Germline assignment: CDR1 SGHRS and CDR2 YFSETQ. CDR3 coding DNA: TGCGCCAGCAGCGTCGACAGGGACTATGGCTACACCTTC. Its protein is CASSVDRDYGYTF.

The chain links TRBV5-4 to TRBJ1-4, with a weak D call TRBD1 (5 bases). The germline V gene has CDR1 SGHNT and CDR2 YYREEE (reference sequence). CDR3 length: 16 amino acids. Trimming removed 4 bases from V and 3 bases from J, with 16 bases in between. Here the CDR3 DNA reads TGTGCCAGCAGCCCCGATGTCTTAGGGGCTAATGAAAAACTGTTTTTT. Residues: CASSPDVLGANEKLFF.

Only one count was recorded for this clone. CDR3 sequence reads: CASSPQVALTDTQYF. CDR3 nucleotides: TGTGCCAGCAGCCCCCAGGTAGCGCTCACAGATACGCAGTATTTT. The rearrangement joins TRBV9 to TRBJ2-3; the D gene is possibly TRBD2 (5 bases). This CDR3 region has 15 residues. Between the trimmed V and J ends, which lost 4 bases and 2 bases, there was a span of 14 bases. Germline lookup yields CDR1 SGDLS and CDR2 YYNGEE.

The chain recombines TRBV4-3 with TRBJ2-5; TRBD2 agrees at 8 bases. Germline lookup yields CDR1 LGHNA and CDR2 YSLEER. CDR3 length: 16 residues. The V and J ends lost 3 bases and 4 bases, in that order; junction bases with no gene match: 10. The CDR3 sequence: CASSHRASGLGETQYF. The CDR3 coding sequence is TGCGCCAGCAGCCACCGGGCTAGCGGGCTAGGAGAGACCCAGTACTTC.

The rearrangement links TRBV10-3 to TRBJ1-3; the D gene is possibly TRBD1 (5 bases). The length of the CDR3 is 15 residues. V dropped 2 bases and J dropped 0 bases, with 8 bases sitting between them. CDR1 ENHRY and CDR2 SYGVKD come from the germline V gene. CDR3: CAISEGDSSGNTIYF. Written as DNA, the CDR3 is TGTGCCATCAGTGAGGGCGACAGCTCTGGAAACACCATATATTTT.